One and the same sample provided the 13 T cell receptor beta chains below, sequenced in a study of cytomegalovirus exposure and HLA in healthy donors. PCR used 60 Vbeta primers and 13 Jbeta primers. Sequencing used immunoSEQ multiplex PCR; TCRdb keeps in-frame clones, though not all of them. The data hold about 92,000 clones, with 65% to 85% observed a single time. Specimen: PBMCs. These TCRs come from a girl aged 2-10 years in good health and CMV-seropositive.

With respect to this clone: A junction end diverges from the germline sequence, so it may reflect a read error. The CDR3, as DNA: TGTGCCAGCAGCGTAGGTGACGGGGGGGCTTTTTCCTTC. It encodes CASSVGDGGAFSF. V usage is TRBV9 and J usage is TRBJ1-2, with D possibly being TRBD1 (6 bases). CDR1 and CDR2 (germline): SGDLS, YYNGEE. This CDR3 is 13 amino acids long.

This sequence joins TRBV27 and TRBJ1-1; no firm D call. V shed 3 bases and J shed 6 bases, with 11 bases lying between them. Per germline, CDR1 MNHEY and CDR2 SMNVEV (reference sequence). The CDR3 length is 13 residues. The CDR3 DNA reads TGTGCCAGCAGTTTGGACGGAGGCCCTGAAGCTTTCTTT. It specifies CASSLDGGPEAFF.

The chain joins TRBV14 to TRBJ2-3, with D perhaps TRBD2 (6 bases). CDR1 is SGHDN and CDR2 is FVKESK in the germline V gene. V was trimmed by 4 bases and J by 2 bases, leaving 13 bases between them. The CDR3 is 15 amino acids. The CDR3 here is CASSPHTSYTDTQYF. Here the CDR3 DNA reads TGTGCCAGCAGCCCACACACTAGCTACACAGATACGCAGTATTTT.

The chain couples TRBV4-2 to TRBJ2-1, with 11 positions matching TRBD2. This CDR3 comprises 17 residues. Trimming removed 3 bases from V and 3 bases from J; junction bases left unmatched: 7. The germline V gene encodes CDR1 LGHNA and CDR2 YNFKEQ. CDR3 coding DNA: TGTGCCAGCAGCCAGGGATCGGGACTAGCGGTCTACAATGAGCAGTTCTTC. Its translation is CASSQGSGLAVYNEQFF.

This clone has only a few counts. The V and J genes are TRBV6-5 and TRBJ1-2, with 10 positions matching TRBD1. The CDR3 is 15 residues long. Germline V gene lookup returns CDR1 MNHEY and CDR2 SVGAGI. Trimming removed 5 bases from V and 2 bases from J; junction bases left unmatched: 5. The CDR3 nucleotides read TGTGCCAGCAGTGCAGGACAGGGGGACAACTATGGCTACACCTTC. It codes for CASSAGQGDNYGYTF.

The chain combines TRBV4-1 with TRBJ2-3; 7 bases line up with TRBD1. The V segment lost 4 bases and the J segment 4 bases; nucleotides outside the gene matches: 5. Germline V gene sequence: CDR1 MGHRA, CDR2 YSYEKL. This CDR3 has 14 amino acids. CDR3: CASSPTGVADTQYF. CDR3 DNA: TGCGCCAGCAGCCCAACAGGGGTAGCAGATACGCAGTATTTT.

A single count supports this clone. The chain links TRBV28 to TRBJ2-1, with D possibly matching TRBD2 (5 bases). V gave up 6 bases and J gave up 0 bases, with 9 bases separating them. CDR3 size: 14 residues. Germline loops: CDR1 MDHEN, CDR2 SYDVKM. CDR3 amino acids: CASSPGISYNEQFF. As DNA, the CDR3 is TGTGCCAGCAGCCCCGGGATCTCCTACAATGAGCAGTTCTTC.

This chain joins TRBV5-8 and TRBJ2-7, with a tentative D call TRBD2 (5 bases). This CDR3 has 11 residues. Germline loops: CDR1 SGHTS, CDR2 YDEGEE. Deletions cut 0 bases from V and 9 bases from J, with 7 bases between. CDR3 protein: CASSLAAGQYF. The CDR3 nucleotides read TGTGCCAGCAGCTTGGCCGCGGGGCAGTACTTC. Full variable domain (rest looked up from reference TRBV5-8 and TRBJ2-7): EAGVTQSPTHLIKTRGQQATLRCSPISGHTSVYWYQQALGLGLQFLLWYDEGEERNRGNFPPRFSGRQFPNYSSELNVNALELEDSALYLCASSLAAGQYFGPGTRLTVT.

DNA for the CDR3: TGCAGCGTCCTTACAGGGTATGATAACGAGCAGTACTTC. This codes for CSVLTGYDNEQYF. V usage is TRBV29-1 and J usage is TRBJ2-7; a possible D gene is TRBD1 (6 bases). Trimming left V 6 bases short and J 5 bases short, with 17 bases between. The CDR3 length is 13 residues. CDR1 SQVTM and CDR2 ANQGSEA come from the germline V gene.

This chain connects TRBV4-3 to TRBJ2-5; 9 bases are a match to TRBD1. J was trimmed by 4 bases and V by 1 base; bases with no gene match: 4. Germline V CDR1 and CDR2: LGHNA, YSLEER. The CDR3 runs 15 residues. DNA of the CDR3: TGCGCCAGCAGCCAAGGGGGGACAGGGAGAGAGACCCAGTACTTC. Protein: CASSQGGTGRETQYF.

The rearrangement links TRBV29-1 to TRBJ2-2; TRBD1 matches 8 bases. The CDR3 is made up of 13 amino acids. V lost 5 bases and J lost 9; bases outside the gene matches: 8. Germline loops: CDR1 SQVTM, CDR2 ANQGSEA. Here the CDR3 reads CSVWTGSPRELFF. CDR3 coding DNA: TGCAGCGTTTGGACAGGGTCCCCGCGGGAGCTGTTTTTT.

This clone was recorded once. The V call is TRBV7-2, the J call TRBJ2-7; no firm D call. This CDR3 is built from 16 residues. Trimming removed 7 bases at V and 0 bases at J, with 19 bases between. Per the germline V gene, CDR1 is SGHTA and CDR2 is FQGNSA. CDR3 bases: TGTGCCAGCACCTCCGAATTGGGCGTTCTCTCCTACGAGCAGTACTTC. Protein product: CASTSELGVLSYEQYF.

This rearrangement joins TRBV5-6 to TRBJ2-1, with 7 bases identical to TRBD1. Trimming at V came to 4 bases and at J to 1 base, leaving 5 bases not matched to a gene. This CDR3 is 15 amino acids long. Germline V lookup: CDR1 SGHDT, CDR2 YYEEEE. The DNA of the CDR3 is TGTGCCAGCAGCCGCCCGACAGGGTCCTACAATGAGCAGTTCTTC. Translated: CASSRPTGSYNEQFF.